Listed below are T cell receptor beta chains from one sample, sequenced in a study of cytomegalovirus exposure and HLA in healthy donors. Some clones are missing from TCRdb's copy, which holds only in-frame ones; the method was immunoSEQ multiplex PCR. The sample lists around 300,000 clones; roughly 87% were seen once. The sequencing input was PBMCs. These receptors all stem from a man under 40 in good health and CMV-seronegative. Both conserved end residues are part of each CDR3. D genes are given only for firm matches. Size is omitted from some rows. Given values are once, few, many or a class for expanded clones.

D	size	J	V	CDR3	DNA
TRBD1	.	TRBJ2-3	TRBV7-9	CASTQGDSYTDTQYF	TGTGCCAGCACCCAGGGGGACAGTTACACAGATACGCAGTATTTT
.	.	TRBJ1-4	TRBV4-3	CASSQETGPGKLFF	TGCGCCAGCAGCCAAGAAACAGGCCCGGGAAAACTGTTTTTT
TRBD1	once	TRBJ2-5	TRBV6-1	CASSGLRGPAETQYF	TGTGCCAGCAGTGGTCTCAGGGGGCCCGCAGAGACCCAGTACTTC
.	.	TRBJ2-1	TRBV7-9	CASSFFIGTDREQFF	TGTGCCAGCAGCTTCTTCATAGGGACTGACAGGGAACAGTTCTTC
TRBD1	.	TRBJ2-7	TRBV4-1	CASSHGTAYEQYF	TGCGCCAGCAGCCATGGGACAGCCTACGAGCAGTACTTC
.	.	TRBJ1-1	TRBV6-5	CASSYDRGTVTEAFF	TGTGCCAGCAGTTATGATCGGGGAACGGTCACTGAAGCTTTCTTT
TRBD1	.	TRBJ2-1	TRBV11-3	CASSKTRGPGNEQFF	TGTGCCAGCAGCAAAACCAGGGGGCCTGGCAATGAGCAGTTCTTC
TRBD2	.	TRBJ2-1	TRBV4-3	CASSFSGGFNEQFF	TGCGCCAGCAGCTTTTCGGGGGGGTTCAATGAGCAGTTCTTC
TRBD1	.	TRBJ2-1	TRBV5-5	CASSLPGQGSNEQFF	TGTGCCAGCAGCTTACCGGGACAGGGATCCAATGAGCAGTTCTTC
.	.	TRBJ1-1	TRBV30	CAWSVRGMNTEAFF	TGTGCCTGGAGTGTACGGGGTATGAACACTGAAGCTTTCTTT
TRBD1	.	TRBJ2-7	TRBV10-3	CAIRPGQGANEQYF	TGTGCCATCAGACCAGGACAGGGGGCAAACGAGCAGTACTTC
.	.	TRBJ2-5	TRBV28	CASRPNTGPQETQYF	TGTGCCAGCAGGCCCAACACAGGGCCCCAAGAGACCCAGTACTTC
.	.	TRBJ1-1	TRBV10-3	CAISLGQTNTEAFF	TGTGCCATCAGTCTAGGACAGACTAACACTGAAGCTTTCTTT
TRBD2	once	TRBJ2-7	TRBV27	CATSQTGGGIYEQYF	TGTGCCACCTCGCAAACGGGGGGAGGGATCTACGAGCAGTACTTC
.	.	TRBJ1-2	TRBV2	CASSEALRTITNYGYTF	TGTGCCAGCAGTGAAGCGCTAAGGACAATCACTAACTATGGCTACACCTTC
TRBD1	once	TRBJ2-1	TRBV5-1	CASSTPGQGLNEQFF	TGCGCCAGCAGCACCCCGGGACAGGGCCTCAATGAGCAGTTCTTC
.	once	TRBJ2-7	TRBV7-6	CASSLGHRLQAYEQYF	TGTGCCAGCAGCTTAGGGCACAGGTTACAAGCCTACGAGCAGTACTTC
TRBD1	.	TRBJ2-5	TRBV7-9	CASSPGQGRQETQYF	TGTGCCAGCAGCCCCGGACAGGGGCGACAAGAGACCCAGTACTTC
.	.	TRBJ2-2	TRBV5-4	CASSLAGDTGELFF	TGTGCCAGCAGCTTAGCAGGGGACACCGGGGAGCTGTTTTTT
.	.	TRBJ1-5	TRBV18	CASSEQEYQPQHF	TGTGCCAGCTCAGAACAGGAGTATCAGCCCCAGCATTTT
TRBD2	.	TRBJ2-3	TRBV14	CASSSGTSAESTDTQYF	TGTGCCAGCAGCTCCGGGACTAGCGCCGAAAGCACAGATACGCAGTATTTT